Following are 5 T cell receptor beta chains from one sample sequenced in a study of cytomegalovirus exposure and HLA in healthy donors. The PCR was carried out with 60 Vbeta primers and 13 Jbeta primers. Libraries were prepared by immunoSEQ multiplex PCR; TCRdb keeps only in-frame clonotypes and omits some of them. Of some 150,000 clones listed, 55% to 75% were seen once; the top ten hold 6% to 8.5%. The sequencing input was PBMCs. All receptors come from a woman aged 55-70 years in good health and CMV-seropositive.

The chain combines TRBV28 with TRBJ2-1, with a tentative D call TRBD1 (5 bases). The CDR3 runs to 15 residues. Trimming took off 2 bases at V and 6 bases at J, with 14 bases between the two ends. CDR1 and CDR2 from the germline V gene are MDHEN and SYDVKM. DNA of the CDR3: TGTGCCAGCAGTTTAGGCGGAGAAGGGGCCAATGAGCAGTTCTTC. It is translated as CASSLGGEGANEQFF.

The chain joins TRBV7-8 to TRBJ2-1; TRBD2 aligns across 14 bases. Germline CDR1 SGHVS, CDR2 FQNEAQ. Trimming removed 3 bases from V and 2 bases from J; junction bases left unmatched: 6. The CDR3 has 18 residues. CDR3 nucleotides: TGTGCCAGCAGCTTTTCCGGGACTAGCGGGGGCGCCTACAATGAGCAGTTCTTC. This codes for CASSFSGTSGGAYNEQFF.

The rearrangement uses TRBV5-6 and TRBJ1-5; the D gene is possibly TRBD1 (6 bases). The CDR3 has 15 amino acids. Deletions cut 4 bases from V and 5 bases from J, with 16 bases between. Germline CDR1 is SGHDT and CDR2 is YYEEEE. The DNA for the CDR3 is TGTGCCAGCAGCATAATTGGGGGGGCGGATCAGCCCCAGCATTTT. As protein: CASSIIGGADQPQHF.

This chain joins TRBV7-3 and TRBJ2-1; D perhaps matches TRBD2 (6 bases). Germline V gene lookup returns CDR1 SGHTA and CDR2 FQGTGA. This CDR3 is 15 amino acids long. The germline V and J ends were trimmed by 5 bases and 7 bases, with 18 bases remaining between them. In DNA, the CDR3 is TGTGCCAGCAGCCCCCGATCCGGACTACTAAATGAGCAGTTCTTC. It translates to CASSPRSGLLNEQFF.

Only one count was recorded for this clone. The chain employs TRBV7-9 and TRBJ2-1; a weak D match, TRBD1 (6 bases). The germline gives CDR1 SEHNR, CDR2 FQNEAQ (reference sequence). V was shortened by 2 bases and J by 0 bases, with 8 bases between the two germline ends. The CDR3 is 15 amino acids. The CDR3 spells CASSLRGNSYNEQFF. As DNA, the CDR3 is TGTGCCAGCAGCTTAAGGGGGAACTCCTACAATGAGCAGTTCTTC.